The T cell receptor (beta chain) under discussion was sequenced for a study of CD4 T cells in relation to SARS-CoV-2 and coronaviruses. Across the whole study: ViraFEST: roughly ten-day antigen culture of PBMCs, then TCR beta CDR3 sequencing. The negative reference was HIV-1 Nef peptide pool or peptide-free culture. Study results and limitations: This crossreactivity analysis covered spike protein alone, no other viral proteins.

CD4+ T cells from unexposed donors were obtained before the COVID-19 pandemic (2011-2018). Isolation of CD4+ T cells took place after approximately 11 days in culture. The repertoire was sequenced with immunoSEQ multiplex PCR; TCRdb's copy has only in-frame clones and lacks some. The sample lists some 22,000 clones; about 70% were seen once. Worth noting for this clone: Its antigen is still unknown.

The CDR3 spans 14 residues. CDR1 and CDR2 from the germline V gene are LGHNA and YSLEER. Trimming cost V 4 bases and J 0 bases, with 9 bases left between them. Sample: CD4+ T cells from PBMCs, cultured in vitro. The TCR originated in a human donor in good health. V usage is TRBV4-3 and J usage is TRBJ1-1; D may be TRBD1 (6 bases). The CDR3 bases are TGCGCCAGCAGCCGGACAGCCATGAACACTGAAGCTTTCTTT. It is translated as CASSRTAMNTEAFF.